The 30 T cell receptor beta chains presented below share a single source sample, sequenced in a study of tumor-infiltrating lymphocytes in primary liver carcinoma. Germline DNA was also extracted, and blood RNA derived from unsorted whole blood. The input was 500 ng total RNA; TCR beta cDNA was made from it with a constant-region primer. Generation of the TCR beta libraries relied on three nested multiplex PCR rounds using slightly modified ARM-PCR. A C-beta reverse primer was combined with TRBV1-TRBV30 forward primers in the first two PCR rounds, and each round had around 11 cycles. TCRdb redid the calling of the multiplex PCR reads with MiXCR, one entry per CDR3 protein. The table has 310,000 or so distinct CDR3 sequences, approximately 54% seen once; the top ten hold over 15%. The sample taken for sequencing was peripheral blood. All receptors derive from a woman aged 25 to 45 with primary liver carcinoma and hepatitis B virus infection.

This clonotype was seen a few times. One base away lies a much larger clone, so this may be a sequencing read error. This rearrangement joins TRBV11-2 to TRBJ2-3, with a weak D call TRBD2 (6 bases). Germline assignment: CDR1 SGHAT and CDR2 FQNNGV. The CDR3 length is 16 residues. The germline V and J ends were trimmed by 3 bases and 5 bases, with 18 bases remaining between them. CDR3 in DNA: TGTGCCAGCAGCTTGAGGGGCGGGATGGGTATAGATACGCAGTATTTT. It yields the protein CASSLRGGMGIDTQYF. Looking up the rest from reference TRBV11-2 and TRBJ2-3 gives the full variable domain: EAGVAQSPRYKIIEKRQSVAFWCNPISGHATLYWYQQILGQGPKLLIQFQNNGVVDDSQLPKDRFSAERLKGVDSTLKIQPAKLEDSAVYLCASSLRGGMGIDTQYFGPGTRLTVL.

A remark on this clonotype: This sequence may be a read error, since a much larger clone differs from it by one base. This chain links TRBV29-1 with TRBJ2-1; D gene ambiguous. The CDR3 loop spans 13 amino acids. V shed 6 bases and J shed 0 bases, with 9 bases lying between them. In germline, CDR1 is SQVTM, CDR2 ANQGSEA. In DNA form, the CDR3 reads TGCAGCGTCATGGTCAGCTCCTACAATGAGCAGTTCTTC. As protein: CSVMVSSYNEQFF.

The CDR3 reads CSANYRSRGFTDTQYF. The CDR3 DNA reads as TGCAGTGCCAACTACCGCTCCCGAGGGTTCACAGATACGCAGTATTTT. The rearrangement links TRBV20-1 to TRBJ2-3; maybe TRBD2 (5 bases). The CDR3 consists of 16 residues. Per germline, CDR1 DFQATT and CDR2 SNEGSKA (reference sequence). Trimming shortened V by 6 bases and J by 2 bases, and 21 bases separated the two germline ends.

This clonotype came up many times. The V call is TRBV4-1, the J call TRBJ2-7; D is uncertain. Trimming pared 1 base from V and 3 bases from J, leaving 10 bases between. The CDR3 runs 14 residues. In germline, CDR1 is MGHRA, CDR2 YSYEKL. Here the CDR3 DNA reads TGCGCCAGCAGCCAAGCCAGCGACTTCTACGAGCAGTACTTC. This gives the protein CASSQASDFYEQYF.

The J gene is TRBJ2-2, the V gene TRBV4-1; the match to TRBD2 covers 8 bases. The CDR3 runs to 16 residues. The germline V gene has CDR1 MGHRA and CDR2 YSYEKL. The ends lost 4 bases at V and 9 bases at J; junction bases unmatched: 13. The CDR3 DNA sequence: TGCGCCAGCAGCCTGCGAAGCGGGAGTGGAACCTGGGAGCTGTTTTTT. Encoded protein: CASSLRSGSGTWELFF.

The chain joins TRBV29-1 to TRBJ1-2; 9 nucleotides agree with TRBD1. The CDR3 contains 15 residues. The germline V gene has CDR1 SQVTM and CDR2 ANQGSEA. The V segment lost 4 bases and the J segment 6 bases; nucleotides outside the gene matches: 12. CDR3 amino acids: CSVAQGEQGANGYTF. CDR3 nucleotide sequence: TGCAGCGTTGCGCAAGGTGAACAGGGGGCAAATGGCTACACCTTC. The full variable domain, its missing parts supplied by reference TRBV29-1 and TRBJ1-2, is SAVISQKPSRDICQRGTSLTIQCQVDSQVTMMFWYRQQPGQSLTLIATANQGSEATYESGFVIDKFPISRPNLTFSTLTVSNMSPEDSSIYLCSVAQGEQGANGYTFGSGTRLTVV.

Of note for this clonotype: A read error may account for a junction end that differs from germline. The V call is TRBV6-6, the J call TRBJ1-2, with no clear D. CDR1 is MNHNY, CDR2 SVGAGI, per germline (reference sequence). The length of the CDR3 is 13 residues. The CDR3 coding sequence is TGTGCCAGCAGTTTAGGAACAGCCGATGGCTACGCCTTC. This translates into CASSLGTADGYAF.

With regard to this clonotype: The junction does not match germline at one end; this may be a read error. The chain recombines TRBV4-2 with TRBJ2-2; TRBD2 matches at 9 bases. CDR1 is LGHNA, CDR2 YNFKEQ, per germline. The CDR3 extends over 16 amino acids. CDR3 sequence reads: CGSSQEGLAGTGELFF. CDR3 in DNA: TGTGGCAGCAGCCAAGAAGGGCTAGCGGGAACCGGGGAGCTGTTTTTT.

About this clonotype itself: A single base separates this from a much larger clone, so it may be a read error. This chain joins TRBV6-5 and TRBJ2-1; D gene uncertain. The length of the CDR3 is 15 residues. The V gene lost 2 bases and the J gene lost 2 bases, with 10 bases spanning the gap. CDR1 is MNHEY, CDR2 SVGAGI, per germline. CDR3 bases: TGTGCCAGCAGTTACCTCCCCGACACCTACAATGAGCAGTTCTTC. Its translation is CASSYLPDTYNEQFF.

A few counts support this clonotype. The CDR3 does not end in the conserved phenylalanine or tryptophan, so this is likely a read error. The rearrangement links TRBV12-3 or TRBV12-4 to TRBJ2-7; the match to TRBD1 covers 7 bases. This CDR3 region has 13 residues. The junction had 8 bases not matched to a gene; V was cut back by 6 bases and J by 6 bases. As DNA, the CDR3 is TGTGCCAGCAGCTTGACAGGGCCAGGCGAGCAGTACCTC. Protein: CASSLTGPGEQYL.

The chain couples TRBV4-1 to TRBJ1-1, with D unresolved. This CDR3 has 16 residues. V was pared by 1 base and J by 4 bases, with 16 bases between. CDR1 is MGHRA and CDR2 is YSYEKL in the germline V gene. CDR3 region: CASSQGRWKMITEAFF. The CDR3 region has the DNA TGCGCCAGCAGCCAAGGTAGATGGAAGATGATCACTGAAGCTTTCTTT.

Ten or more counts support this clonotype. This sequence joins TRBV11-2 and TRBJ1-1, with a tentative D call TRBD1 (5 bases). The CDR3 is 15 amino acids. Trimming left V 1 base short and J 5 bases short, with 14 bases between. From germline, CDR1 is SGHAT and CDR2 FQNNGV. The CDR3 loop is CASSLGGIRGTEAFF. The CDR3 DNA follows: TGTGCCAGCAGCTTAGGGGGGATCCGAGGGACTGAAGCTTTCTTT.

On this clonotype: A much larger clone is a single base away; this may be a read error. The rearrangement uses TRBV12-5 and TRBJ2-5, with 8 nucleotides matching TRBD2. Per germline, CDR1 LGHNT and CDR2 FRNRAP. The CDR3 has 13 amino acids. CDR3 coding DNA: TGTGTTAGTGGCGCTCGACTAGCGGAGACCCAGTACTTC. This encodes CVSGARLAETQYF.

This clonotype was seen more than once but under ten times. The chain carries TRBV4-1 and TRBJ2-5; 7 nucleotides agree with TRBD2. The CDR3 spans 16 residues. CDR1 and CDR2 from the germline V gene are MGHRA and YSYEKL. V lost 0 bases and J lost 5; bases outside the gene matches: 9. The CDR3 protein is CASSQDGGGPEETQYF. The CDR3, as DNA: TGCGCCAGCAGCCAAGATGGGGGAGGGCCAGAGGAGACCCAGTACTTC.

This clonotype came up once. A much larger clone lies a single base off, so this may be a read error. The CDR3 reads CASSLTDRGGTEVFF. Written as DNA, the CDR3 is TGCGCCAGCAGCCTAACGGACAGGGGTGGAACTGAAGTTTTCTTT. V is TRBV4-1 and J is TRBJ1-1; 9 bases align to TRBD1. Germline V lookup: CDR1 MGHRA, CDR2 YSYEKL. The length of the CDR3 is 15 residues.

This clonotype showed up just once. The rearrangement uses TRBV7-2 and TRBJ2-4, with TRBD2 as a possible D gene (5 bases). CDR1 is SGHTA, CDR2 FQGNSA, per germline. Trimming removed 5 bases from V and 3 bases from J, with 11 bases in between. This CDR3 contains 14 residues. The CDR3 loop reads CASSPPGNKNIQYF. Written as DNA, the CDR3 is TGTGCCAGCAGCCCCCCCGGGAACAAAAACATTCAGTACTTC.

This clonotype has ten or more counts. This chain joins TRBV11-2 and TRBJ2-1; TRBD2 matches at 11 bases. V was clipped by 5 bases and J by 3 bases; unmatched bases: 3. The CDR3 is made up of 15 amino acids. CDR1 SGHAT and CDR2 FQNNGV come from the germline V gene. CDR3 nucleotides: TGTGCCAGCAGCGTTAGCGGGAGGGGCTACAATGAGCAGTTCTTC. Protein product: CASSVSGRGYNEQFF.

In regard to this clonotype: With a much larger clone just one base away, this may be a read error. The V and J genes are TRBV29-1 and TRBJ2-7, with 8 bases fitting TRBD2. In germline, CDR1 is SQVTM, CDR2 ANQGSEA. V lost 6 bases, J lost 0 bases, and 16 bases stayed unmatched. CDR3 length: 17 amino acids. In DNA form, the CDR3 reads TGCAGCGTAAATCAGGAAGCGGGAGTCGGGAGCTCCTACGAGCAGTACTTC. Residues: CSVNQEAGVGSSYEQYF.

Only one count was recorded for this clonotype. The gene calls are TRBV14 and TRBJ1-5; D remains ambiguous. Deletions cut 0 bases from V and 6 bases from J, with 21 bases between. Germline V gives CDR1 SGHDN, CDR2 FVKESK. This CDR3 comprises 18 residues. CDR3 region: CASSQEFMVPDVGQPQHF. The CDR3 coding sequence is TGTGCCAGCAGCCAAGAATTCATGGTGCCAGATGTTGGTCAGCCCCAGCATTTT.

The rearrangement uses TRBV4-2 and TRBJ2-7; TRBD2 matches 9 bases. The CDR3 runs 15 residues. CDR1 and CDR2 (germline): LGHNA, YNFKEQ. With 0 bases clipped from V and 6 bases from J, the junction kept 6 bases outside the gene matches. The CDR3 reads CASSQDTSGSLEQYF. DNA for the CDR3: TGTGCCAGCAGCCAAGATACTAGCGGGTCCCTCGAGCAGTACTTC.

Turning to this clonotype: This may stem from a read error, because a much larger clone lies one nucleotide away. The CDR3 is CASSEPLARFGELFF. The CDR3 DNA sequence: TGTGCCAGCAGTGAACCGCTGGCACGTTTCGGGGAGCTGTTTTTT. The gene calls are TRBV6-1 and TRBJ2-2; D is ambiguous. V was cut by 2 bases and J by 7 bases, with 14 bases left in between. Germline V gene data show CDR1 as MNHNS and CDR2 as SASEGT. The CDR3 is 15 amino acids.

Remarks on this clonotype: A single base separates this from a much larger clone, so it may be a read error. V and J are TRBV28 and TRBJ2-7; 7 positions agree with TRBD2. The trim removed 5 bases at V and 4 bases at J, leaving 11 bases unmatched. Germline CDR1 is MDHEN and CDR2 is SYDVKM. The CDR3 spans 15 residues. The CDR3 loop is CASSPATIGRYEQYF. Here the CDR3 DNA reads TGTGCCAGCAGTCCCGCTACTATCGGGAGGTACGAGCAGTACTTC.

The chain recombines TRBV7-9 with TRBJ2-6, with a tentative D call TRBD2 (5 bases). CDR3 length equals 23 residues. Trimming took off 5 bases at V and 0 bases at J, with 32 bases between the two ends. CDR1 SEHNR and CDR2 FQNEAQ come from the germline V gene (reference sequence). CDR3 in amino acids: CASSPMGIEGSLMRNSGANVLTF. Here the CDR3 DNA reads TGTGCCAGCAGCCCAATGGGTATTGAGGGTTCTTTAATGAGGAACTCTGGGGCCAACGTCCTGACTTTC.

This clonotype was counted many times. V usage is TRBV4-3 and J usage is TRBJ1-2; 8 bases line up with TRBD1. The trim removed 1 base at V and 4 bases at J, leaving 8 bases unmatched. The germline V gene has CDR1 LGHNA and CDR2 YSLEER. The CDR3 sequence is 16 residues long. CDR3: CASSQASWDRSYGYTF. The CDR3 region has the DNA TGCGCCAGCAGCCAAGCCTCCTGGGACAGGTCCTATGGCTACACCTTC.

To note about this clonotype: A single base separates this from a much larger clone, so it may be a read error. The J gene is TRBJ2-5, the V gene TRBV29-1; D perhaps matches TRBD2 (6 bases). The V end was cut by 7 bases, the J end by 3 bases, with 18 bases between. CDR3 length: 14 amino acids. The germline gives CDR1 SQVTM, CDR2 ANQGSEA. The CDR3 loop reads CSARRGRREETQYF. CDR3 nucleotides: TGCAGCGCCCGTAGGGGTCGGAGGGAAGAGACCCAGTACTTC.

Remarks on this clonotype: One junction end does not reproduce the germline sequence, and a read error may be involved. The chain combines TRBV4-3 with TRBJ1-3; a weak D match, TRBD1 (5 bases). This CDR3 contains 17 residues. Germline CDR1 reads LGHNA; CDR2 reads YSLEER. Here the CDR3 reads CASRQETGTYSGNTIYF. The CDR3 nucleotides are TGCGCCAGCAGACAAGAAACCGGGACGTACTCTGGAAACACCATATATTTT.

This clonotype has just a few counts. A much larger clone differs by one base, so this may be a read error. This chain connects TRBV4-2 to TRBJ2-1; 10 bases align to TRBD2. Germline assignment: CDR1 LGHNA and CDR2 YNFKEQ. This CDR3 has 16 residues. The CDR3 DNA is TGTGCCAGCAGCCAACGGACTAGCGGACAATACAATGAGCGGTTCTTC. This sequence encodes CASSQRTSGQYNERFF.

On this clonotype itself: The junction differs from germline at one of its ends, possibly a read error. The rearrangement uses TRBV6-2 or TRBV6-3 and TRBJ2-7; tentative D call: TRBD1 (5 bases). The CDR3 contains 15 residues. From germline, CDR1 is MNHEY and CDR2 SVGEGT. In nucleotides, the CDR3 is TGTGCCAGCAGCCCCCGCAGGGTAAGCTCCTACGATCAGTACTTC. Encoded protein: CASSPRRVSSYDQYF.

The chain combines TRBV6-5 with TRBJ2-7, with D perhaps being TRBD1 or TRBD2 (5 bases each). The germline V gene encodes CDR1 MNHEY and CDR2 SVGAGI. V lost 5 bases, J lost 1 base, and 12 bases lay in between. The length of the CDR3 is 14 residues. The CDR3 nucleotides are TGTGCCAGCAGTCCCCGGGACGGATCCTACGAGCAGTACTTC. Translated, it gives CASSPRDGSYEQYF.

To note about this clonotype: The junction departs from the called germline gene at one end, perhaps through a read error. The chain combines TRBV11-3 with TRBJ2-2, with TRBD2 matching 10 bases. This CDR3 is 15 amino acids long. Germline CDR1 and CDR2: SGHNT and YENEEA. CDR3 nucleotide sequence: TGTGTCAGCAGCTCGGGACTAGCGAACACCGGGGAGCCGTTTTTT. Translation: CVSSSGLANTGEPFF.